The entry that follows covers one T cell receptor beta chain sequence. Here immunoSEQ multiplex PCR was the method, and the copy in TCRdb shows in-frame clones only, minus some. The table lists 150,000 to 200,000 clones, roughly 90% of them singletons. The data originate from a study of cytomegalovirus exposure and HLA in healthy donors. CDR1 and CDR2 from the germline V gene are SGHTA and FQGNSA. The V and J ends lost 7 bases and 7 bases respectively, with 22 bases between them. The CDR3 runs to 15 residues. The V gene is TRBV7-2, the J gene TRBJ1-2, with TRBD1 as a possible D gene (5 bases). The sequence derives from a woman in her twenties or thirties in good health and CMV-seronegative. Sequencing was performed on PBMCs. The CDR3 DNA reads as TGTGCCAGCACCACACACGAGGGGTTCGGGGGTGGCTACACCTTC. As protein: CASTTHEGFGGGYTF.